A selection of T cell receptor beta chains follows, all from one sample in a study of T-cell reconstitution after alpha-beta-depleted transplantation in children. In TCRdb, the PCR reads were re-called with MiXCR into one record per CDR3 protein. Altogether around 580,000 distinct CDR3 sequences are present, 27% being singletons, with the ten largest covering 36%. The sequences come from PBMCs, collected before TCRalphabeta/CD19-depleted stem cell transplant. All receptors derive from a boy younger than two with Wiskott-Aldrich syndrome, due to receive a stem cell transplant. Each CDR3 is given with its conserved first and last residue. A D gene is named only where the DNA matches it firmly. Rows give clone size only sometimes, using once, few, many, or a class for an expanded clone.

CDR3,DNA,J,size,V,D
CSARAIAPTSTDTQYF,TGCAGTGCTAGAGCAATCGCTCCCACTAGCACAGATACGCAGTATTTT,TRBJ2-3,.,TRBV20-1,.
CSPVWNTDTQYF,TGCAGCCCGGTCTGGAACACAGATACGCAGTATTTT,TRBJ2-3,.,TRBV29-1,.
CSVAKGSMSNEQFF,TGCAGCGTTGCAAAGGGGAGTATGAGCAATGAGCAGTTCTTC,TRBJ2-1,.,TRBV29-1,.
CAISATVAGGTGEQYF,TGTGCCATCAGTGCCACGGTAGCGGGAGGGACGGGTGAGCAGTACTTC,TRBJ2-7,.,TRBV10-3,TRBD2
CASSPRDYGYTF,TGTGCCAGCAGCCCCCGAGACTATGGCTACACCTTC,TRBJ1-2,.,TRBV12-3/TRBV12-4,.
CASSQQGAENQPQHF,TGTGCCAGCAGCCAACAGGGGGCTGAGAATCAGCCCCAGCATTTT,TRBJ1-5,few,TRBV5-5,TRBD1
CASSLDPRPSNQPQHF,TGTGCCAGCAGCTTAGATCCCCGGCCTAGCAATCAGCCCCAGCATTTT,TRBJ1-5,.,TRBV11-2,.
CSACTGTSGTDTQYF,TGCAGTGCTTGTACCGGGACTAGCGGGACAGATACGCAGTATTTT,TRBJ2-3,.,TRBV20-1,TRBD2
CASRGGATGAYEQYF,TGCGCCAGCAGAGGGGGGGCGACAGGGGCCTACGAGCAGTACTTC,TRBJ2-7,.,TRBV5-1,.
CASSGVLAGVGADTQYF,TGTGCCAGCAGTGGGGTACTAGCGGGAGTCGGGGCAGATACGCAGTATTTT,TRBJ2-3,.,TRBV27,TRBD2
CSVRSMGGNRDWGQFF,TGCAGCGTTAGATCGATGGGGGGTAATAGGGATTGGGGGCAGTTCTTC,TRBJ2-1,once,TRBV29-1,.
CASSQIAAYEQYF,TGTGCCAGCAGCCAGATTGCAGCCTACGAGCAGTACTTC,TRBJ2-7,few,TRBV12-3/TRBV12-4,.
CASSLALSGSTDTQYF,TGTGCCAGCAGTTTAGCGCTGAGCGGGAGCACCGATACGCAGTATTTT,TRBJ2-3,.,TRBV12-3/TRBV12-4,TRBD2
CASSAIAGGLEQYF,TGCGCCAGCAGCGCTATAGCGGGAGGCCTCGAGCAGTACTTC,TRBJ2-7,few,TRBV5-1,TRBD2
CSASPGQVYNEQFF,TGCAGTGCTAGTCCGGGACAGGTATACAATGAGCAGTTCTTC,TRBJ2-1,.,TRBV20-1,TRBD1
CATSDAFTYEQYF,TGTGCCACCAGTGACGCGTTCACCTACGAGCAGTACTTC,TRBJ2-7,.,TRBV24-1,.
CASSYWGEGRLYNEQFF,TGTGCCAGCAGTTACTGGGGGGAGGGCCGATTATACAATGAGCAGTTCTTC,TRBJ2-1,.,TRBV6-5,TRBD2
CSAPLGLRHLAKNIQYF,TGCAGTGCTCCTCTCGGGTTGCGCCATCTAGCCAAAAACATTCAGTACTTC,TRBJ2-4,few,TRBV20-1,.
CASSLIGGQGSYYGYTF,TGCGCCAGCAGCCTAATAGGGGGACAGGGCTCGTACTATGGCTACACCTTC,TRBJ1-2,.,TRBV5-1,TRBD1
CASRSSGAYEQYF,TGCGCCAGCAGATCCTCGGGGGCCTACGAGCAGTACTTC,TRBJ2-7,.,TRBV5-1,.
CASSLASATYNEQFF,TGCGCCAGCAGCTTGGCTAGCGCAACCTACAATGAGCAGTTCTTC,TRBJ2-1,few,TRBV5-1,.
CASSQSDPDRGHQPQHF,TGCGCCAGCAGCCAAAGTGATCCGGATCGGGGGCATCAGCCCCAGCATTTT,TRBJ1-5,few,TRBV4-1,.
CAISGGPDTDTQYF,TGTGCCATCAGTGGCGGGCCTGACACAGATACGCAGTATTTT,TRBJ2-3,few,TRBV10-3,.
CASSLTAYNEQFF,TGTGCCAGCAGCTTAACCGCCTACAATGAGCAGTTCTTC,TRBJ2-1,few,TRBV7-3,.
CASSLRLLETQYF,TGTGCCAGCAGCTTACGACTTTTGGAGACCCAGTACTTC,TRBJ2-5,.,TRBV11-2,.
CASSFSGSYSYEQYF,TGTGCCAGCAGTTTTAGCGGGTCTTACTCCTACGAGCAGTACTTC,TRBJ2-7,few,TRBV12-3/TRBV12-4,TRBD2
CASSQGQSVSDEQYF,TGCGCCAGCAGCCAAGGTCAGTCCGTCTCGGACGAGCAGTACTTC,TRBJ2-7,.,TRBV4-1,.
CASSFPHPRLSYNEQFF,TGCGCCAGCAGCTTCCCTCACCCGAGGTTATCCTACAATGAGCAGTTCTTC,TRBJ2-1,.,TRBV4-1,.
CASSSTGATDTQYF,TGTGCCAGCAGCTCGACAGGAGCAACAGATACGCAGTATTTT,TRBJ2-3,.,TRBV7-3,.
CSARGVQHYEQYF,TGCAGTGCTAGAGGGGTACAACACTACGAGCAGTACTTC,TRBJ2-7,once,TRBV20-1,.
CASSLRSLFPGELFF,TGCGCCAGCAGCTTGCGGTCGCTCTTTCCCGGGGAGCTGTTTTTT,TRBJ2-2,.,TRBV5-1,.
CASSPSRIPGELFF,TGCGCCAGCAGCCCATCTAGGATCCCCGGGGAGCTGTTTTTT,TRBJ2-2,.,TRBV4-1,.
CSAPPGTGVDEQYF,TGCAGTGCGCCCCCCGGGACAGGGGTGGACGAGCAGTACTTC,TRBJ2-7,.,TRBV20-1,TRBD1
CASSLVADRPEQYF,TGCGCCAGCAGCTTGGTAGCGGACAGGCCTGAGCAGTACTTC,TRBJ2-7,.,TRBV5-1,.
CASSQGHGEGESNEQFF,TGCGCCAGCAGCCAAGGTCACGGGGAAGGGGAAAGCAATGAGCAGTTCTTC,TRBJ2-1,.,TRBV4-1,.